This T cell receptor beta chain was retrieved from a study of graft-versus-host responses after intestinal transplantation. At the level of the study: Transplants given to recipients were multivisceral, liver-intestinal, or isolated intestinal. The study gave all recipients anti-thymocyte globulin induction, then tacrolimus and steroids for 2 to 3 years. Regarding the study as a whole: Peak circulating GvH clone levels were associated with early post-transplant HvG declines. Within the allografts of patients who had graft-donor T cell macrochimerism, graft-versus-host to host-versus-graft clonal ratios were high.

The germline CDR1 and CDR2 sequences are LNHNV and YYDKDF (reference sequence). The V gene lost 3 bases and the J gene lost 10 bases, with 16 bases spanning the gap. The CDR3 runs to 14 residues. Concerning this clone: The antigen is not known.

Data came from immunoSEQ multiplex PCR; TCRdb stores just in-frame clones and leaves some out. Of 130,000 to 150,000 clones in the sample, 80% to 95% were seen once. The source is a human donor who received an intestinal transplant. The genes are TRBV15 and TRBJ2-1; TRBD1 might be the D (5 bases). This material consisted of unstimulated CD4+ T cells sorted from spleen or lymph node cells, taken before intestinal transplant. The CDR3 spells CATSSRGPAGEQFF. In DNA, the CDR3 is TGTGCCACCAGCAGTAGGGGCCCCGCCGGCGAGCAGTTCTTC. Combining the CDR3 with reference TRBV15 and TRBJ2-1 gives the whole variable domain DAMVIQNPRYQVTQFGKPVTLSCSQTLNHNVMYWYQQKSSQAPKLLFHYYDKDFNNEADTPDNFQSRRPNTSFCFLDIRSPGLGDTAMYLCATSSRGPAGEQFFGPGTRLTVL.